These 26 T cell receptor beta chains originate from one sample sequenced in a study of Ad26.COV2.S vaccination and SARS-CoV-2 variants. Some clones are missing from TCRdb's copy, which holds only in-frame ones; the method was immunoSEQ multiplex PCR. The table records more than 350,000 clones, roughly 90% of them present only once. Sample treatment: around 19 received Ad26.COV2.S at low or high dose, single or two shots; 5 received placebo; per-sample allocation not given. Sampling occurred on day 63 after the first vaccine or placebo injection. The material was peripheral blood, obtained in a trial of Ad26.COV2.S vaccine versus placebo. These receptors came from a person aged 18-60 years who received the Ad26.COV2.S COVID-19 vaccine or a placebo.

The V and J genes are TRBV7-8 and TRBJ2-2; D uncertain. V gave up 1 base and J gave up 3 bases, with 9 bases separating them. The CDR3 consists of 15 residues. CDR1 and CDR2 from the germline V gene are SGHVS and FQNEAQ. CDR3 sequence reads: CASSLVAHYTGELFF. The DNA for the CDR3 is TGTGCCAGCAGCTTAGTAGCACATTACACCGGGGAGCTGTTTTTT. The complete variable domain, with remaining parts taken from reference TRBV7-8 and TRBJ2-2, reads GAGVSQSPRYKVAKRGQDVALRCDPISGHVSLFWYQQALGQGPEFLTYFQNEAQLDKSGLPSDRFFAERPEGSVSTLKIQRTQQEDSAVYLCASSLVAHYTGELFFGEGSRLTVL.

The chain couples TRBV7-2 to TRBJ2-1; 7 bases align to TRBD2. V shed 1 base and J 8 bases; nucleotides not matched to a gene: 8. Germline V lookup: CDR1 SGHTA, CDR2 FQGNSA. The CDR3 loop spans 15 amino acids. In nucleotides, the CDR3 is TGTGCCAGCAGCTTAGTGGGGGTAGCGGGTTATGAGCAGTTCTTC. Its translation: CASSLVGVAGYEQFF.

V and J are TRBV6-2 or TRBV6-3 and TRBJ1-1; TRBD1 aligns across 9 bases. The CDR3 consists of 15 residues. Unmatched junction bases numbered 7, after V lost 4 bases and J lost 4 bases. The V gene's germline CDR1 is MNHEY and CDR2 SVGEGT. The CDR3 DNA follows: TGTGCCAGCAGTTCGGGGGACAGGGTGAGCACTGAAGCTTTCTTT. It is translated as CASSSGDRVSTEAFF.

The genes are TRBV27 and TRBJ1-2, with D possibly being TRBD1 (5 bases). Trimming took 5 bases from V and 6 from J, leaving 16 bases between them. The CDR3 extends over 14 amino acids. The germline V gene has CDR1 MNHEY and CDR2 SMNVEV (reference sequence). The CDR3 DNA follows: TGTGCCAGCAGTAACTGGGACTCGGGGGATGGCTACACCTTC. It yields the protein CASSNWDSGDGYTF.

The chain employs TRBV20-1 and TRBJ2-1; D is uncertain. The CDR3 totals 11 residues. Germline lookup yields CDR1 DFQATT and CDR2 SNEGSKA (reference sequence). The V end lost 4 bases, the J end lost 2 bases, and 3 bases lay between the germline ends. The CDR3 bases are TGCAGTGCTACGCCCTACAATGAGCAGTTCTTC. Amino acids: CSATPYNEQFF.

This chain connects TRBV7-2 to TRBJ2-7; 8 nucleotides line up with TRBD2. In germline, CDR1 is SGHTA, CDR2 FQGNSA. This CDR3 has 14 residues. Germline trimming cut 5 bases from V and 0 bases from J; bases unmatched to any gene: 3. The CDR3 spells CASSDSGSSYEQYF. The CDR3 DNA sequence: TGTGCCAGCAGCGACAGCGGGAGCTCCTACGAGCAGTACTTC. Variable domain in full (rest from reference TRBV7-2 and TRBJ2-7): GAGVSQSPSNKVTEKGKDVELRCDPISGHTALYWYRQSLGQGLEFLIYFQGNSAPDKSGLPSDRFSAERTGGSVSTLTIQRTQQEDSAVYLCASSDSGSSYEQYFGPGTRLTVT.

The chain uses TRBV10-1 and TRBJ2-5; 10 bases are a match to TRBD2. The CDR3 loop spans 16 amino acids. The trim removed 2 bases at V and 5 bases at J, leaving 8 bases unmatched. Per germline, CDR1 WNHNN and CDR2 SYGVQD (reference sequence). This chain's CDR3 is CASSEASGRREETQYF. Here the CDR3 DNA reads TGCGCCAGCAGTGAGGCTAGCGGGAGAAGGGAGGAGACCCAGTACTTC.

V is TRBV6-6 and J is TRBJ1-5, with D tentatively TRBD1 (5 bases). V gave up 4 bases and J gave up 6 bases, with 13 bases separating them. Germline V gene sequence: CDR1 MNHNY, CDR2 SVGAGI (reference sequence). The CDR3 is made up of 14 amino acids. The CDR3 sequence: CASSSLQGPQPQHF. DNA for the CDR3: TGTGCCAGCAGTTCTCTCCAGGGCCCTCAGCCCCAGCATTTT.

The sample holds one count of this clone. V and J are TRBV7-2 and TRBJ2-5; 12 bases are a match to TRBD2. The trim removed 1 base at V and 2 bases at J, leaving 11 bases unmatched. Germline V gene data show CDR1 as SGHTA and CDR2 as FQGNSA. This CDR3 region has 19 residues. CDR3 nucleotide sequence: TGTGCCAGCAGCTTAGTCGTGCGGGCTAGCGGGAGGGAACAAGAGACCCAGTACTTC. Encoded protein: CASSLVVRASGREQETQYF. Drawing the rest from reference TRBV7-2 and TRBJ2-5, the complete variable domain is GAGVSQSPSNKVTEKGKDVELRCDPISGHTALYWYRQSLGQGLEFLIYFQGNSAPDKSGLPSDRFSAERTGGSVSTLTIQRTQQEDSAVYLCASSLVVRASGREQETQYFGPGTRLLVL.

The V and J genes are TRBV5-8 and TRBJ1-5; D not certain. The CDR3 is 15 amino acids. Trimming shortened V by 4 bases and J by 1 base, and 12 bases separated the two germline ends. CDR1 is SGHTS, CDR2 YDEGEE, per germline. The DNA of the CDR3 is TGTGCCAGCAGCCCCATGAGAGGAAGCAATCAGCCCCAGCATTTT. Amino acids: CASSPMRGSNQPQHF.

V gene TRBV6-5 combines with J gene TRBJ1-4, with 7 bases fitting TRBD1. The length of the CDR3 is 15 residues. The germline V gene has CDR1 MNHEY and CDR2 SVGAGI. Losses at the gene ends were 5 bases for V and 4 bases for J; bases not matched to a gene: 7. CDR3 bases: TGTGCCAGCAGTACTACCGGGACAGTTAATGAAAAACTGTTTTTT. Translating it yields CASSTTGTVNEKLFF.

This rearrangement joins TRBV4-1 to TRBJ2-3; D ambiguous. The CDR3 covers 15 residues. Deletions cut 4 bases from V and 2 bases from J, with 13 bases between. Germline assignment: CDR1 MGHRA and CDR2 YSYEKL. The CDR3 spells CASSPWTQTTDTQYF. The CDR3 DNA sequence: TGCGCCAGCAGCCCCTGGACGCAAACCACAGATACGCAGTATTTT.

The V call is TRBV28, the J call TRBJ2-6; D remains ambiguous. Germline V gene sequence: CDR1 MDHEN, CDR2 SYDVKM. This CDR3 has 14 residues. V gave up 7 bases and J gave up 0 bases, with 7 bases separating them. The chain's CDR3 is CASTINSGANVLTF. In nucleotides, the CDR3 is TGTGCCAGCACTATCAACTCTGGGGCCAACGTCCTGACTTTC.

The genes are TRBV5-5 and TRBJ2-5, with D possibly matching TRBD1 (5 bases). V dropped 3 bases and J dropped 6 bases, with 15 bases sitting between them. The V gene's germline CDR1 is SGHKS and CDR2 YYEKEE (reference sequence). The CDR3 contains 14 residues. CDR3: CASSWTYLTQTQYF. CDR3 in DNA: TGTGCCAGCAGCTGGACATACCTCACACAGACCCAGTACTTC.

The V and J genes are TRBV4-1 and TRBJ2-3; D is unresolved. The V gene's germline CDR1 is MGHRA and CDR2 YSYEKL. V dropped 3 bases and J dropped 2 bases, with 3 bases sitting between them. The CDR3 sequence is 12 residues long. In DNA, the CDR3 is TGCGCCAGCAGCCAGTACACAGATACGCAGTATTTT. This translates into CASSQYTDTQYF.

CDR3 in DNA: TGTGCCAGCAGGAATAACAGGGGGCACAACTATGGCTACACCTTC. Translated: CASRNNRGHNYGYTF. This sequence joins TRBV6-5 and TRBJ1-2; 9 bases fit TRBD1. V lost 6 bases to trimming and J lost 2 bases; unmatched junction nucleotides: 7. The CDR3 is 15 residues long. CDR1 MNHEY and CDR2 SVGAGI come from the germline V gene.

The chain recombines TRBV4-3 with TRBJ1-5, with D unclear. Germline loops: CDR1 LGHNA, CDR2 YSLEER. Trimming left V 2 bases short and J 5 bases short, with 7 bases between. The CDR3 loop spans 13 amino acids. The CDR3 nucleotides read TGCGCCAGCAGCCAACGTAGGGATCAGCCCCAGCATTTT. This gives the protein CASSQRRDQPQHF.

The genes are TRBV7-9 and TRBJ2-1; 9 bases map to TRBD2. The length of the CDR3 is 15 residues. Unmatched junction bases numbered 11, after V lost 5 bases and J lost 9 bases. Per the germline V gene, CDR1 is SEHNR and CDR2 is FQNEAQ (reference sequence). CDR3 region: CASSPPGLASFEQFF. The CDR3 nucleotides read TGTGCCAGCAGCCCGCCGGGACTAGCTAGTTTTGAGCAGTTCTTC.

The rearrangement joins TRBV6-2 or TRBV6-3 to TRBJ2-3, with 12 positions matching TRBD2. The CDR3 totals 17 residues. Germline-derived CDR1 and CDR2 are MNHEY and SVGEGT. V dropped 0 bases and J dropped 5; count of bases not matched to a gene: 6. CDR3 in DNA: TGTGCCAGCAGTTACTCCCCTAGCGGGAGGGCCATAGATACGCAGTATTTT. Protein sequence: CASSYSPSGRAIDTQYF.

The CDR3 DNA is TGTGCCAGCAGTCCCAAGAAGGCCGTGAACACTGAAGCTTTCTTT. It yields the protein CASSPKKAVNTEAFF. The chain is built from TRBV2 and TRBJ1-1; no firm D call. Germline V gives CDR1 SNHLY, CDR2 FYNNEI. Trimming left V 5 bases short and J 0 bases short, with 13 bases between. The CDR3 has 15 amino acids.

This sequence joins TRBV27 and TRBJ2-3; no definite D call. V was pared by 4 bases and J by 0 bases, with 14 bases between. Germline values: CDR1 MNHEY, CDR2 SMNVEV (reference sequence). This CDR3 is built from 16 residues. CDR3 coding DNA: TGTGCCAGCAGTTCAGTGGCGGAAACTAGCACAGATACGCAGTATTTT. Translated: CASSSVAETSTDTQYF.

For this clone: Other DNA sequences in the sample encode the same CDR3. V and J are TRBV24-1 and TRBJ1-5; D call uncertain. Deletions cut 3 bases from V and 0 bases from J, with 5 bases between. The CDR3 extends over 14 amino acids. The germline V gene encodes CDR1 KGHDR and CDR2 SFDVKD. The CDR3 sequence is CATSDLDSNQPQHF. DNA of the CDR3: TGTGCCACCAGTGATCTAGATAGCAATCAGCCCCAGCATTTT.

The gene calls are TRBV3-1 (or the pseudogene TRBV3-2) and TRBJ2-3; D is unclear. V was clipped by 6 bases and J by 7 bases, with 11 bases between them. Germline V lookup: CDR1 LGHDT, CDR2 YNNKEL (reference sequence). The CDR3 length is 12 residues. Written as DNA, the CDR3 is TGTGCCAGCAGAACTACAGATCATACGCAGTATTTT. This gives the protein CASRTTDHTQYF.

The chain couples TRBV7-9 to TRBJ2-1, with 9 bases aligning to TRBD2. CDR3 size: 15 residues. Trimming removed 2 bases from V and 2 bases from J; junction bases left unmatched: 1. Germline lookup yields CDR1 SEHNR and CDR2 FQNEAQ (reference sequence). CDR3 nucleotide sequence: TGTGCCAGCAGCTTACTAGCGGGGACCTACAATGAGCAGTTCTTC. It translates to CASSLLAGTYNEQFF.

The chain joins TRBV7-9 to TRBJ2-4; TRBD2 might be the D (6 bases). Trimming shortened V by 6 bases and J by 4 bases, and 13 bases separated the two germline ends. The germline V gene has CDR1 SEHNR and CDR2 FQNEAQ (reference sequence). The CDR3 has 14 residues. CDR3 loop: CASSSGSGKNIQYF. CDR3 DNA: TGTGCCAGCAGTTCAGGAAGCGGGAAAAACATTCAGTACTTC.

The V and J genes are TRBV5-8 and TRBJ2-1, with TRBD2 identical over 11 bases. J gave up 4 bases and V 0 bases, and 6 bases lay outside the gene matches. The germline V gene encodes CDR1 SGHTS and CDR2 YDEGEE. The length of the CDR3 is 17 residues. CDR3: CASSLGLAGWSYNEQFF. CDR3 bases: TGTGCCAGCAGCTTGGGACTAGCGGGATGGTCGTACAATGAGCAGTTCTTC.